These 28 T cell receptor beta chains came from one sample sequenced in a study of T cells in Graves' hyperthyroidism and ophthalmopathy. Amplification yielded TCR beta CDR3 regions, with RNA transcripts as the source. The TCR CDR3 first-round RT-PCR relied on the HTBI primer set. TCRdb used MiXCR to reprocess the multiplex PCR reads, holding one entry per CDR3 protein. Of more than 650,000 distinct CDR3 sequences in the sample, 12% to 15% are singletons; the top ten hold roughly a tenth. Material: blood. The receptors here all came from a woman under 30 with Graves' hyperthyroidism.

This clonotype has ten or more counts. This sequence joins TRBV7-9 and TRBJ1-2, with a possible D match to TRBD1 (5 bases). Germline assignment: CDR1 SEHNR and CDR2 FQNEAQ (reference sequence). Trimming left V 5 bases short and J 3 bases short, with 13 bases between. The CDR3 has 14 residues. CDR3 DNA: TGTGCCAGCAGCCTGGCGGGGGGATACTATGGCTACACCTTC. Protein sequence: CASSLAGGYYGYTF. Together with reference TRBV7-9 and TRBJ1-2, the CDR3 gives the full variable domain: DTGVSQNPRHKITKRGQNVTFRCDPISEHNRLYWYRQTLGQGPEFLTYFQNEAQLEKSRLLSDRFSAERPKGSFSTLEIQRTEQGDSAMYLCASSLAGGYYGYTFGSGTRLTVV.

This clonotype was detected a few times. The CDR3 DNA follows: TGCGCCAGCAGCACGGACGGGGCAACTAATGAAAAACTGTTTTTT. This gives the protein CASSTDGATNEKLFF. This chain links TRBV5-1 with TRBJ1-4; no reliable D call. The V end lost 4 bases, the J end lost 0 bases, and 10 bases lay between the germline ends. Germline CDR1 is SGHRS and CDR2 is YFSETQ. This CDR3 contains 15 residues.

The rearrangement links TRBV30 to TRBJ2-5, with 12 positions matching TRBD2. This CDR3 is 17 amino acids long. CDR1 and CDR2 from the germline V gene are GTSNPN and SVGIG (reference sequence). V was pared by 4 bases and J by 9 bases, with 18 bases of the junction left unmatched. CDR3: CAWKLARTSGTVEAQYF. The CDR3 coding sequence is TGTGCCTGGAAATTAGCTAGGACTAGCGGGACTGTTGAGGCCCAGTACTTC.

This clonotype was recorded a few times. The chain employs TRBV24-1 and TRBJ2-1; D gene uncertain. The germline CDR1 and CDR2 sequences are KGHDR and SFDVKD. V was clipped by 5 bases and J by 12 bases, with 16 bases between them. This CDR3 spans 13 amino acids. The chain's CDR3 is CATSVPYGVSQFF. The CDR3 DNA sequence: TGTGCCACCAGTGTTCCCTACGGCGTTTCGCAGTTCTTC.

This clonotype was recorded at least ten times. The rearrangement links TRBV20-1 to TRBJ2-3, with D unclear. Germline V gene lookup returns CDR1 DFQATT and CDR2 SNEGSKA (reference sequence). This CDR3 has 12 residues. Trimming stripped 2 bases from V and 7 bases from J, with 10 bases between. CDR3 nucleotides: TGCAGTGCTAGACCCGGCGGATATACGCAGTATTTT. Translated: CSARPGGYTQYF.

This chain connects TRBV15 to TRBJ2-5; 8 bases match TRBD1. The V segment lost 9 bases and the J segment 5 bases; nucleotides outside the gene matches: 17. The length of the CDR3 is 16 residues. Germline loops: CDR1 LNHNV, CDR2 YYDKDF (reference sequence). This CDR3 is CATTNRGFLLRETQYF. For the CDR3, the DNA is TGTGCCACTACTAACAGGGGGTTTCTCCTCAGGGAGACCCAGTACTTC.

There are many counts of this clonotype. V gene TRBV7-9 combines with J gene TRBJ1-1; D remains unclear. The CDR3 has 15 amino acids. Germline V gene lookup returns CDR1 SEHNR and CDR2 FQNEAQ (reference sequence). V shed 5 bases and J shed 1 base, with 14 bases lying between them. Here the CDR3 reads CASSERETTNTEAFF. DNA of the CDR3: TGTGCCAGCAGCGAGCGGGAGACTACGAACACTGAAGCTTTCTTT.

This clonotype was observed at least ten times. CDR3 sequence: CATDDDRNRNTIYF. The CDR3 coding sequence is TGTGCCACCGACGACGACAGAAACAGAAACACCATATATTTT. The V call is TRBV28, the J call TRBJ1-3; maybe TRBD1 (5 bases). CDR3 length: 14 residues. The germline CDR1 and CDR2 sequences are MDHEN and SYDVKM. Trimming left V 10 bases short and J 5 bases short, with 18 bases between.

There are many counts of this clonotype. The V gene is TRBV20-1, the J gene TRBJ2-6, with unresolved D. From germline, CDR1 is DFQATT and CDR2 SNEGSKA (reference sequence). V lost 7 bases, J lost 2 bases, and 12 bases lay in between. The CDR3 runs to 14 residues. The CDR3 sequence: CSVGARAGANVLTF. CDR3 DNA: TGCAGTGTAGGAGCAAGGGCTGGGGCCAACGTCCTGACTTTC.

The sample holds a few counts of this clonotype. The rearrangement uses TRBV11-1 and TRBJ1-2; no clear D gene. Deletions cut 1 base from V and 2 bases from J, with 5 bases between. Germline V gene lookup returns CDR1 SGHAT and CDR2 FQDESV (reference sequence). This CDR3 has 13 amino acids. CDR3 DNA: TGTGCCAGCAGCTTAGTCCCCAACTATGGCTACACCTTC. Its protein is CASSLVPNYGYTF.

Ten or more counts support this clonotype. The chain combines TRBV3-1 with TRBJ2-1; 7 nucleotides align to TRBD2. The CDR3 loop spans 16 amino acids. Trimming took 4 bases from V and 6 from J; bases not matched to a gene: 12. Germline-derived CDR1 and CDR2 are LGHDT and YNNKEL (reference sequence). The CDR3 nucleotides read TGTGCCAGCAGCCGGGGAGGGAGGGCCAGTTTCAATGAGCAGTTCTTC. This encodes CASSRGGRASFNEQFF.

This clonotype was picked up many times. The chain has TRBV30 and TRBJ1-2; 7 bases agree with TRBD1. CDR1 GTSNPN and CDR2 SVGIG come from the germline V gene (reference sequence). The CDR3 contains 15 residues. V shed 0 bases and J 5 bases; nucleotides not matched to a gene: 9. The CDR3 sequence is CAWSVLGQKSYGYTF. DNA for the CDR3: TGTGCCTGGAGTGTCCTGGGACAGAAATCTTATGGCTACACCTTC.

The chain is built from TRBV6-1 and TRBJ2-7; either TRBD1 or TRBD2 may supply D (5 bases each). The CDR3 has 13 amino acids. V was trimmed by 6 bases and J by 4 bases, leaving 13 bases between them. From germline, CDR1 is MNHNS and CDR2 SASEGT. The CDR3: CASSRGTAYEQYF. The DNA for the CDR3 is TGTGCCAGCAGCAGAGGGACCGCGTACGAGCAGTACTTC.

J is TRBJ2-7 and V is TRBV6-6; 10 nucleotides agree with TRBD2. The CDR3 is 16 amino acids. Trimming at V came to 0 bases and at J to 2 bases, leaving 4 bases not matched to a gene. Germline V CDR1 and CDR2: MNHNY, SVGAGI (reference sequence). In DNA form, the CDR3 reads TGTGCCAGCAGTTACTCGTGGCTAGCGGGGGCCTACGAGCAGTACTTC. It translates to CASSYSWLAGAYEQYF.

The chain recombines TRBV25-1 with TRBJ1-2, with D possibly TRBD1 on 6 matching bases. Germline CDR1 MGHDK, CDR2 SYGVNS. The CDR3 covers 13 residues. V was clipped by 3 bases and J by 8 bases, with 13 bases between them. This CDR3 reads CASSEGALPGYTF. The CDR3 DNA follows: TGTGCCAGCAGTGAGGGGGCCCTTCCCGGCTACACCTTC.

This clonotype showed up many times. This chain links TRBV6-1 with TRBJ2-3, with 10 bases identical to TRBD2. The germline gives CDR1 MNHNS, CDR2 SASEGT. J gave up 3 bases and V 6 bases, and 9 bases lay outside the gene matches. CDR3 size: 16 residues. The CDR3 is CASRMLAGVGTDTQYF. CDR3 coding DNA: TGTGCCAGCAGGATGCTAGCGGGAGTAGGGACAGATACGCAGTATTTT.

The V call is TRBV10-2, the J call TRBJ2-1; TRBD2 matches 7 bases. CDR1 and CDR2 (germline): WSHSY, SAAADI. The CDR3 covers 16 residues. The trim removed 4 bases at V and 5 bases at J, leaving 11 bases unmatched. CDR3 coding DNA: TGCGCCAGCAGTGGATTAAGGGAGGGCCTAAACAATGAGCAGTTCTTC. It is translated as CASSGLREGLNNEQFF.

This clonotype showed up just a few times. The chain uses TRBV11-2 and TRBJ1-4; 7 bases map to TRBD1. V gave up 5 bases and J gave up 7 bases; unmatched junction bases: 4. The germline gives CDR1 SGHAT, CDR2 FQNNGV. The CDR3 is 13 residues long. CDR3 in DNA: TGTGCCAGCAGCGACAGGGCCGGTGAAAAACTGTTTTTT. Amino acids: CASSDRAGEKLFF. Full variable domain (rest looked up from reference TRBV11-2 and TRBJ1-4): EAGVAQSPRYKIIEKRQSVAFWCNPISGHATLYWYQQILGQGPKLLIQFQNNGVVDDSQLPKDRFSAERLKGVDSTLKIQPAKLEDSAVYLCASSDRAGEKLFFGSGTQLSVL.

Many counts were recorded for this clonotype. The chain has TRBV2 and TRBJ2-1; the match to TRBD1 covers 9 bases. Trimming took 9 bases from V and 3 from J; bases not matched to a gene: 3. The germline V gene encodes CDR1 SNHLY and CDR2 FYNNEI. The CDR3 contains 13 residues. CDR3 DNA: TGTGCCAGAGGACAGGGGAACTACAATGAGCAGTTCTTC. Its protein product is CARGQGNYNEQFF.

In nucleotides, the CDR3 is TGTGCCACCCTCACCGCCGGCCAGGTCCTAGGTCAGCCCCAGCATTTT. Translation: CATLTAGQVLGQPQHF. The chain uses TRBV6-2 or TRBV6-3 and TRBJ1-5; no firm D call. CDR1 and CDR2 from the germline V gene are MNHEY and SVGEGT. V was clipped by 10 bases and J by 6 bases, with 25 bases between them. CDR3 length: 16 amino acids.

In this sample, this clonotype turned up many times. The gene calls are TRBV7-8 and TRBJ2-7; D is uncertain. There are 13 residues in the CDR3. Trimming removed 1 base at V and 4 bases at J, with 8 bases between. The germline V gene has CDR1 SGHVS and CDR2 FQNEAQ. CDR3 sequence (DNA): TGTGCCAGCAGCTTAGACCCCGATTACGAGCAGTACTTC. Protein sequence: CASSLDPDYEQYF.

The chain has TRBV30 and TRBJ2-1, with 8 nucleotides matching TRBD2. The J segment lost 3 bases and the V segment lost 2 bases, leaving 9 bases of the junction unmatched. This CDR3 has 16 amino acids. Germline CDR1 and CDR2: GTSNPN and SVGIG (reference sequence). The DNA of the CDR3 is TGTGCCTGGAGTTCCCTATCTAGCGGGTTCTACAATGAGCAGTTCTTC. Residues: CAWSSLSSGFYNEQFF.

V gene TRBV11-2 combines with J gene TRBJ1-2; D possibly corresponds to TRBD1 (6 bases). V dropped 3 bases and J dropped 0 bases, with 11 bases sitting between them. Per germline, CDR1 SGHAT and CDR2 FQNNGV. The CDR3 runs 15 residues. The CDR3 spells CASSFRGSANYGYTF. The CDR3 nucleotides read TGTGCCAGCAGCTTCAGGGGTTCCGCTAACTATGGCTACACCTTC. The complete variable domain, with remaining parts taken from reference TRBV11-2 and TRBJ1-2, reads EAGVAQSPRYKIIEKRQSVAFWCNPISGHATLYWYQQILGQGPKLLIQFQNNGVVDDSQLPKDRFSAERLKGVDSTLKIQPAKLEDSAVYLCASSFRGSANYGYTFGSGTRLTVV.

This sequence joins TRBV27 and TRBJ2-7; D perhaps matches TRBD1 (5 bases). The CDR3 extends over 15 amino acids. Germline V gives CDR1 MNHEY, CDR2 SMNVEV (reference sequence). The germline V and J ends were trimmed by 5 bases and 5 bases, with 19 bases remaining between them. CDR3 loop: CASSEQVSRIDEQYF. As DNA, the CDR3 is TGTGCCAGCAGTGAACAGGTGTCGAGAATAGACGAGCAGTACTTC.

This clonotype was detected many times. The CDR3 sequence is CAISEYSDYEQYF. The CDR3 coding sequence is TGTGCCATCAGTGAGTACTCGGACTACGAGCAGTACTTC. The chain carries TRBV10-3 and TRBJ2-7; D gene ambiguous. Germline V gene lookup returns CDR1 ENHRY and CDR2 SYGVKD. V shed 1 base and J shed 3 bases, with 7 bases lying between them. The CDR3 contains 13 residues.

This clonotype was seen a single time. CDR3 DNA: TGTGCCAGTAGTACGCCCGGACGGAGCCCACGGGAGACCCAGTACTTC. Its translation: CASSTPGRSPRETQYF. The rearrangement uses TRBV19 and TRBJ2-5; D is unclear. CDR1 is LNHDA and CDR2 is SQIVND in the germline V gene (reference sequence). Between the trimmed V and J ends, which lost 4 bases and 5 bases, there was a span of 20 bases. The CDR3 is 16 amino acids.

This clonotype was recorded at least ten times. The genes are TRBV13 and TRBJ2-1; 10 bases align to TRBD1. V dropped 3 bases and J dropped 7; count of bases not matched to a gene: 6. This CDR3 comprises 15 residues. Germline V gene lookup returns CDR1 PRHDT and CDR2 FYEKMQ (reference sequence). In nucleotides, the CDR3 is TGTGCCAGCAGCTTGGGACAGGGGTTGAGGAATGAGCAGTTCTTC. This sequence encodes CASSLGQGLRNEQFF.

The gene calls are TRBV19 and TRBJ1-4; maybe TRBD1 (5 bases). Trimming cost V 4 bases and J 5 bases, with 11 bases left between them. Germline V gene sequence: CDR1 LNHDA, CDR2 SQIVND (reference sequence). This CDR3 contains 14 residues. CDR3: CASSTTVTNEKLFF. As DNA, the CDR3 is TGTGCCAGTAGTACGACAGTTACAAATGAAAAACTGTTTTTT. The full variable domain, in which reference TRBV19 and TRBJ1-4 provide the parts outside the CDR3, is DGGITQSPKYLFRKEGQNVTLSCEQNLNHDAMYWYRQDPGQGLRLIYYSQIVNDFQKGDIAEGYSVSREKKESFPLTVTSAQKNPTAFYLCASSTTVTNEKLFFGSGTQLSVL.